The clone carrying this TCR beta chain turned up a few times. Its target is unknown. Investigators took 8.5 to 10 milliliters of peripheral blood from every donor. Total RNA, at least 6 micrograms per sample, came from PBMCs. A second roughly 6 to 11 cycle PCR used barcoded and J-beta primers. Each cDNA molecule carried a tag from a template-switch adaptor that contained 12 random nucleotides. Each CDR3 protein gets one entry after TCRdb re-called the 5' RACE reads with MiXCR. The sample yields roughly 900,000 distinct CDR3 sequences, 29% seen once. The entry originates in a study of blood T cells in healthy people across ages. Overall study findings and caveats: While age rose, TCR beta diversity per million T cells dropped in a roughly linear way.

The TCR comes from a woman older than 75 in good health. Sample: blood.

The DNA of the CDR3 is TGCAGTGCTAGAGACGTATACAGGGGCTATGGCTACACCTTC. Amino acid sequence: CSARDVYRGYGYTF. The gene calls are TRBV20-1 and TRBJ1-2; 7 bases fit TRBD1. The CDR3 extends over 14 amino acids. CDR1 and CDR2 (germline): DFQATT, SNEGSKA (reference sequence). With 0 bases clipped from V and 4 bases from J, the junction kept 5 bases outside the gene matches.